The source of this T cell receptor (beta chain) is a study of human T cells and chemical hapten exposure. The study, taken as a whole, reports: High-frequency TCRs, those above 1 in 1000, stayed the same after DPC sensitization.

From whole blood left unfractionated, total RNA was extracted. Details on this clonotype: Its antigen is undetermined.

Germline V gene lookup returns CDR1 DFQATT and CDR2 SNEGSKA (reference sequence). V was cut by 4 bases and J by 0 bases, with 10 bases left in between. The CDR3 extends over 14 amino acids. Within the library, unique molecular identifiers were attached to each individual cDNA molecule. TCRdb recomputed calls from the 5' RACE reads with MiXCR, one row per CDR3 protein. Of 75,000 or so distinct CDR3 sequences in the sample, about 16% are singletons; the top ten hold 6.8%. The origin of this receptor is a female donor in good health. The gene calls are TRBV20-1 and TRBJ2-4; tentative D call: TRBD1 (6 bases). The CDR3 reads CSATGHIAKNIQYF. The DNA for the CDR3 is TGCAGTGCTACGGGACATATAGCCAAAAACATTCAGTACTTC.